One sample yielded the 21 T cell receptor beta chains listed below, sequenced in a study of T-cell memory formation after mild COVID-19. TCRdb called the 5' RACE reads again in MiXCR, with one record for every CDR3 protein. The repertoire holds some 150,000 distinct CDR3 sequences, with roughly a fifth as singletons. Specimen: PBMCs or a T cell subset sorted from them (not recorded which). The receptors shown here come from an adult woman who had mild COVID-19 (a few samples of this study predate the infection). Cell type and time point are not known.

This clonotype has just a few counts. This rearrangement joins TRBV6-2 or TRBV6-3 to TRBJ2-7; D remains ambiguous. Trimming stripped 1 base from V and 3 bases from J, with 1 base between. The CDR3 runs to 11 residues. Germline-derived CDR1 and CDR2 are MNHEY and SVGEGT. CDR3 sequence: CASSYFYEQYF. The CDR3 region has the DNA TGTGCCAGCAGTTACTTCTACGAGCAGTACTTC.

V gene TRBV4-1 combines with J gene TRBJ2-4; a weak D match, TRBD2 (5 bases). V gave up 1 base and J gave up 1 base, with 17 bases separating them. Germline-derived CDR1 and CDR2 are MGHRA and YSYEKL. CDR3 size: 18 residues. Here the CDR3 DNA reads TGCGCCAGCAGCCAAGTCGGCACGGGGAGTGGGGCCAAAAACATTCAGTACTTC. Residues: CASSQVGTGSGAKNIQYF.

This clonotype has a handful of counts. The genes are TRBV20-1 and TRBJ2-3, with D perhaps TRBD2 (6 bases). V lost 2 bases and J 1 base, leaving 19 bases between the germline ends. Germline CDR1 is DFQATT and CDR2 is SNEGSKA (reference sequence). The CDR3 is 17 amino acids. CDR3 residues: CSARRGSGPWGTDTQYF. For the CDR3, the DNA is TGCAGTGCTAGAAGGGGTAGCGGCCCCTGGGGCACAGATACGCAGTATTTT.

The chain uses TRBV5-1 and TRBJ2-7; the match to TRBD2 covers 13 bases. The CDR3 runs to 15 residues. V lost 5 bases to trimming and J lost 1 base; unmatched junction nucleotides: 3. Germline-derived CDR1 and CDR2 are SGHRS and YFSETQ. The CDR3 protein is CASSWTSGGSYEQYF. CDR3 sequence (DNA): TGCGCCAGCAGTTGGACTAGCGGGGGATCCTACGAGCAGTACTTC.

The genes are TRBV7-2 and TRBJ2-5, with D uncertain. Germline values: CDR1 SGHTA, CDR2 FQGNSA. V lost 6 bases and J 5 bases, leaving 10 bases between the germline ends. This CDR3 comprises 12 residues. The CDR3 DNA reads TGTGCCAGCAGGATTGCTGCGGAGACCCAGTACTTC. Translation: CASRIAAETQYF. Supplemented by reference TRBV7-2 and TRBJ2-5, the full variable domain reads GAGVSQSPSNKVTEKGKDVELRCDPISGHTALYWYRQSLGQGLEFLIYFQGNSAPDKSGLPSDRFSAERTGGSVSTLTIQRTQQEDSAVYLCASRIAAETQYFGPGTRLLVL.

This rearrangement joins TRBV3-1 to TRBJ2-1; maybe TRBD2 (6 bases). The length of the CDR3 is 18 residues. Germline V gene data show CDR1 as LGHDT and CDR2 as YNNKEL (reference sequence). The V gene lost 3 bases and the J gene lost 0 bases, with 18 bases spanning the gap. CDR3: CASSHPRARDVSYNEQFF. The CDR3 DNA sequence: TGTGCCAGCAGCCACCCCCGGGCGCGGGACGTCTCCTACAATGAGCAGTTCTTC.

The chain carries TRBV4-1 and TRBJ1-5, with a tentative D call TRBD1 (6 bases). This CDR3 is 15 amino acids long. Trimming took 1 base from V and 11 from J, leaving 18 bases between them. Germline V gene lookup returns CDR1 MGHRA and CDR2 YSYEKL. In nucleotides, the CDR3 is TGCGCCAGCAGCCAAGCCACCGGGACACAATATGCCCAGCATTTT. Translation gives CASSQATGTQYAQHF.

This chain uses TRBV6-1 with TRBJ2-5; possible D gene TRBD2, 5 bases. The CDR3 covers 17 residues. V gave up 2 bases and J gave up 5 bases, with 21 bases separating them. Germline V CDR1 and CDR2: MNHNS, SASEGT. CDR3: CASSEKKAVLTGETQYF. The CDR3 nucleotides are TGTGCCAGCAGTGAAAAGAAGGCGGTCCTCACGGGGGAGACCCAGTACTTC.

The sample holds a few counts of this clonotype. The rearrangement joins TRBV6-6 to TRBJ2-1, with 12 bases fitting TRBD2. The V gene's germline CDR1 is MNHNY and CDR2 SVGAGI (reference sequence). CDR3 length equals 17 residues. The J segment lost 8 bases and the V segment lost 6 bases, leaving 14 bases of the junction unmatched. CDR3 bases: TGTGCCAGCAGGGAGAGGCTAGCGGGGGGGCCTCAAGATGAGCAGTTCTTC. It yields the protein CASRERLAGGPQDEQFF.

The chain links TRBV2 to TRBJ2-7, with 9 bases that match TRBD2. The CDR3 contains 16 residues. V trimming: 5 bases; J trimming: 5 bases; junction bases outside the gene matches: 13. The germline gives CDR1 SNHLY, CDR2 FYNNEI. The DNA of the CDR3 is TGTGCCAGCAGTAGGAATAGCGGGGGAGGGAGCCACGAGCAGTACTTC. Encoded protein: CASSRNSGGGSHEQYF.

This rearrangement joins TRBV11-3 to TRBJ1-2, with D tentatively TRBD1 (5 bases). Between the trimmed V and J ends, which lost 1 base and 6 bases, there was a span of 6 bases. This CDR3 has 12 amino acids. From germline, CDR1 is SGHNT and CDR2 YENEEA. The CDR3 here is CASSLGGNGYTF. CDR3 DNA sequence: TGTGCCAGCAGCTTAGGGGGGAATGGCTACACCTTC.

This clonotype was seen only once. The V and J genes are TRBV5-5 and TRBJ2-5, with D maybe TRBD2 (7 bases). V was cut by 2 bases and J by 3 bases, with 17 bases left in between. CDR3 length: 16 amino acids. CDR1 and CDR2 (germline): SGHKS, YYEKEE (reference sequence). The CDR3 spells CASSLGGVRGKETQYF. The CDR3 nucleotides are TGTGCCAGCAGCTTAGGGGGTGTGCGGGGGAAAGAGACCCAGTACTTC.

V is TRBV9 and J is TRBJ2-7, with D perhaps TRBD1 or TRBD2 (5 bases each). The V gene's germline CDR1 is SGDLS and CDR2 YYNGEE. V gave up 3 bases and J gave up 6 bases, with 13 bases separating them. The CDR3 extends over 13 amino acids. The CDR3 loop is CASSGRIGGEQYF. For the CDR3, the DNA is TGTGCCAGCAGCGGTCGGATTGGGGGCGAGCAGTACTTC.

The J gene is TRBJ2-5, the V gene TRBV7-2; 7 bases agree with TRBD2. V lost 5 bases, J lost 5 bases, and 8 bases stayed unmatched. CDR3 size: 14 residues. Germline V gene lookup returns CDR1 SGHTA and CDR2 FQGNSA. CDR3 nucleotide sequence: TGTGCCAGCAGCGGACCCCCGGGAGGTGAGACCCAGTACTTC. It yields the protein CASSGPPGGETQYF.

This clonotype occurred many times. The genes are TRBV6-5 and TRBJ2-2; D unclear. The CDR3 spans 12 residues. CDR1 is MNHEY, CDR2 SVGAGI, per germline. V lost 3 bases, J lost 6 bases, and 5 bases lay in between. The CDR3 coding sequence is TGTGCCAGCAGTTATGGGGCCGGGGAGCTGTTTTTT. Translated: CASSYGAGELFF.

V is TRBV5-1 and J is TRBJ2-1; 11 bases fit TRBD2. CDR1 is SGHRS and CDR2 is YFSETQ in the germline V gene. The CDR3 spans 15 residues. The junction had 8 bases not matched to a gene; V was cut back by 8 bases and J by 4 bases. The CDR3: CASKKGTSGYNEQFF. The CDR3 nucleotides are TGCGCCAGTAAGAAAGGGACTAGCGGATACAATGAGCAGTTCTTC. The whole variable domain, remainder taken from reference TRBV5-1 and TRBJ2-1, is KAGVTQTPRYLIKTRGQQVTLSCSPISGHRSVSWYQQTPGQGLQFLFEYFSETQRNKGNFPGRFSGRQFSNSRSEMNVSTLELGDSALYLCASKKGTSGYNEQFFGPGTRLTVL.

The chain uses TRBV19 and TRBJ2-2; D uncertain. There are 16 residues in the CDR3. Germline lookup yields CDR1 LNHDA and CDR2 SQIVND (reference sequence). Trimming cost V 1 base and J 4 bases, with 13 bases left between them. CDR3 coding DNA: TGTGCCAGTAGTATAGCCCCGGACCTCTTCACCGGGGAGCTGTTTTTT. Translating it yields CASSIAPDLFTGELFF.

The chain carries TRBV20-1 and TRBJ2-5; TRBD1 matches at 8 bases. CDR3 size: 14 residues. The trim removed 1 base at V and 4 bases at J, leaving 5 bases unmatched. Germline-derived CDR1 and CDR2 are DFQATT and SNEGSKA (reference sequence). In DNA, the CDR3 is TGCAGTGCTAGAGGGCAGGGGGCGACAGAGACCCAGTACTTC. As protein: CSARGQGATETQYF.

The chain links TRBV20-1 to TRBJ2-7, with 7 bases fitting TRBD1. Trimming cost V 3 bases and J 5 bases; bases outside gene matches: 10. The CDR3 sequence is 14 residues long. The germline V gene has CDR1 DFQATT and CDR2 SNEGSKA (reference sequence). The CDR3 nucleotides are TGCAGTGCTAGGGATATGACAGGGTTCCACGAGCAGTACTTC. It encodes CSARDMTGFHEQYF.

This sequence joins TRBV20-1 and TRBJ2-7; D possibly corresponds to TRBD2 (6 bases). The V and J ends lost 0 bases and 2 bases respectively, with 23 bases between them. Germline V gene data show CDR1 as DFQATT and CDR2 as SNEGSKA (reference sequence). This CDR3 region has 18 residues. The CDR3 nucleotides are TGCAGTGCTAGAGATCAGTGGGGGGAACAGGACTTAGCCTACGAGCAGTACTTC. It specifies CSARDQWGEQDLAYEQYF.

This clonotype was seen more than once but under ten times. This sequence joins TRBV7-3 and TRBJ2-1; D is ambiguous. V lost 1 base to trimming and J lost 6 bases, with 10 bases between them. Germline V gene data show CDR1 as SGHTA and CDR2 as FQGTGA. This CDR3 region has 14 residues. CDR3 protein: CASSLIGQINEQFF. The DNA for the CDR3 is TGTGCCAGCAGCTTAATCGGGCAGATCAATGAGCAGTTCTTC.